This T cell receptor beta chain stems from a study of neurological immune-mediated disorders. General study results and limits: Phylogenetic grouping put 18 of 34 multiple sclerosis patients' repertoires into one related-CDR3 cluster, a possible signature.

Each CDR3 protein is one row after TCRdb ran MiXCR on the 5' RACE reads. This sample has 50,000 to 75,000 distinct CDR3 sequences, with 3.5% to 4.5% found just once. Germline trimming cut 2 bases from V and 0 bases from J; bases unmatched to any gene: 2. CDR3 length equals 15 residues. This clonotype came up many times. The antigen is unknown. The receptor's source is a man between 50 and 59 years old with multiple sclerosis. The sequenced sample consisted of PBMCs. This chain connects TRBV12-3 or TRBV12-4 to TRBJ2-5; 8 bases are shared with TRBD2. CDR3 amino acids: CASSLLAGYQETQYF. CDR3 in DNA: TGTGCCAGCAGTTTACTAGCGGGCTACCAAGAGACCCAGTACTTC.